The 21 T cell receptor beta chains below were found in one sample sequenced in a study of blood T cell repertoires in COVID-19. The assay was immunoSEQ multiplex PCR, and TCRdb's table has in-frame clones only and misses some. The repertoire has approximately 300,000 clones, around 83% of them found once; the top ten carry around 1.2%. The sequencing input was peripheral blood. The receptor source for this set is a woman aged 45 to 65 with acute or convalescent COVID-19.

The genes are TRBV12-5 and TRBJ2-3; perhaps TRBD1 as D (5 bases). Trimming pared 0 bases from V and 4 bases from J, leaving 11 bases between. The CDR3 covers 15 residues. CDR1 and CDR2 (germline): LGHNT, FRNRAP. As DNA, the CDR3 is TGTGCTAGTGGTTTGGTACTTTCAGGGTCAGATACGCAGTATTTT. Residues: CASGLVLSGSDTQYF.

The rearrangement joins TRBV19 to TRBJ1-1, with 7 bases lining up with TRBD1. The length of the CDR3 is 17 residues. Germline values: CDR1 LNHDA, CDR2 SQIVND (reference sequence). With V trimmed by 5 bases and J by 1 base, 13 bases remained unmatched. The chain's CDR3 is CASSPGRSYRGNTEAFF. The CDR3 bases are TGTGCCAGTAGTCCGGGACGGAGTTACAGGGGGAACACTGAAGCTTTCTTT.

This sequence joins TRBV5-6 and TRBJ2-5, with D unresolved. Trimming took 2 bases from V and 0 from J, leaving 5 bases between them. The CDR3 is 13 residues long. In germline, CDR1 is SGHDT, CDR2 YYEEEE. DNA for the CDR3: TGTGCCAGCAGCTTTGTAGACCAAGAGACCCAGTACTTC. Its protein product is CASSFVDQETQYF.

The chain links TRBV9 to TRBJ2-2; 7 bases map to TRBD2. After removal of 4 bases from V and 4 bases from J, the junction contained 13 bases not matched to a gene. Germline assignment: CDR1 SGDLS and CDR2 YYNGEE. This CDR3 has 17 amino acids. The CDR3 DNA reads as TGTGCCAGCAGCCCCCTGAGAGTGGGGGGGAGCACCGGGGAGCTGTTTTTT. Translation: CASSPLRVGGSTGELFF. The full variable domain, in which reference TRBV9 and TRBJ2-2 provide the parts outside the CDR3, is DSGVTQTPKHLITATGQRVTLRCSPRSGDLSVYWYQQSLDQGLQFLIQYYNGEERAKGNILERFSAQQFPDLHSELNLSSLELGDSALYFCASSPLRVGGSTGELFFGEGSRLTVL.

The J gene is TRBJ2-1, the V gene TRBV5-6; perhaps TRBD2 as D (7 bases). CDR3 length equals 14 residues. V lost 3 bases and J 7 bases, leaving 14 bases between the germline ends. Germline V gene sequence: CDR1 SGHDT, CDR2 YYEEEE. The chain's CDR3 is CASSWGASGNEQFF. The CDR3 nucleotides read TGTGCCAGCAGCTGGGGGGCTAGCGGTAATGAGCAGTTCTTC.

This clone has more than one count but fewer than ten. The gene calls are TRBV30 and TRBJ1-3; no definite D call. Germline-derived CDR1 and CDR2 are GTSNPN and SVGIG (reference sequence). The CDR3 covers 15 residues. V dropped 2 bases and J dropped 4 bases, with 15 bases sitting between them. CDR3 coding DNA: TGTGCCTGGAGTTCCCGGGCCCCGGGGGGAAACACCATATATTTT. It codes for CAWSSRAPGGNTIYF.

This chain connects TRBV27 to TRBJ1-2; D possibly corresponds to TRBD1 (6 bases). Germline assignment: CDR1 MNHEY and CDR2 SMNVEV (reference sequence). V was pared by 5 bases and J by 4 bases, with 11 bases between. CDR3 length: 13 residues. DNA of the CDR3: TGTGCCAGCAGTCTCGGACAGCTCTATGGCTACACCTTC. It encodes CASSLGQLYGYTF.

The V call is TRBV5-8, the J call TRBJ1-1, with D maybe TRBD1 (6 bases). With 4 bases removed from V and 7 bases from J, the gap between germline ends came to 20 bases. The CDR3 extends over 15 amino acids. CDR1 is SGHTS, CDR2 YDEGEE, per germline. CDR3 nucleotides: TGTGCCAGCAGCGGCCGTCGGGGGGCTGCCGATGAAGCTTTCTTT. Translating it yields CASSGRRGAADEAFF.

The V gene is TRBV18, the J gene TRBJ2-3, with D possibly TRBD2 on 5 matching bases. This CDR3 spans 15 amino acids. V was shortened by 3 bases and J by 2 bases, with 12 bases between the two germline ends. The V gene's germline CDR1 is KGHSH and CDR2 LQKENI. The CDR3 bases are TGTGCCAGCTCACCGTGGAGCGGCTCCACAGATACGCAGTATTTT. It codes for CASSPWSGSTDTQYF.

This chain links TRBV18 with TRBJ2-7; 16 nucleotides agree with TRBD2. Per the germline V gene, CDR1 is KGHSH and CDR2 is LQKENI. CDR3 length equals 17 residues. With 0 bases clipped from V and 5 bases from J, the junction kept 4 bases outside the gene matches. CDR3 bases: TGTGCCAGCTCACCACCGGGACTAGCGGGAGGGCCGGACGAGCAGTACTTC. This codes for CASSPPGLAGGPDEQYF.

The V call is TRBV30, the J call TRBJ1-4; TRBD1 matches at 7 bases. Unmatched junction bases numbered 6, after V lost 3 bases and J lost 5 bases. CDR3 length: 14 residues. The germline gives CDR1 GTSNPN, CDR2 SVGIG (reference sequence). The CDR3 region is CAWSPRGFNEKLFF. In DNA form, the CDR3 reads TGTGCCTGGAGCCCCAGGGGGTTCAATGAAAAACTGTTTTTT.

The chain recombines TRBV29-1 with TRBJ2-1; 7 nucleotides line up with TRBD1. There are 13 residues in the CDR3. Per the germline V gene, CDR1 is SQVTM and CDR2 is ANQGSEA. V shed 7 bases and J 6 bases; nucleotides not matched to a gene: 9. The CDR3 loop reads CSARDSQGNEQFF. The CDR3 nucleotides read TGCAGCGCCCGGGACAGTCAAGGCAATGAGCAGTTCTTC.

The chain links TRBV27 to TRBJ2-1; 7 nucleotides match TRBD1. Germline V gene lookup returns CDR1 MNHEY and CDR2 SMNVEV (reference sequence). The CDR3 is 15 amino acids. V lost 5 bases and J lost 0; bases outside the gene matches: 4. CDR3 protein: CASSTTGSSYNEQFF. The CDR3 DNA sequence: TGTGCCAGCAGTACGACAGGGAGCTCCTACAATGAGCAGTTCTTC.

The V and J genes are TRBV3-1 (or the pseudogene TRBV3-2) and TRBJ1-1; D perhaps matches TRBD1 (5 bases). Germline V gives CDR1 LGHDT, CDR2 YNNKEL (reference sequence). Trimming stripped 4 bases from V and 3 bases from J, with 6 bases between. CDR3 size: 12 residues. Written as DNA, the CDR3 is TGTGCCAGCAGCCGACAGTACACTGAAGCTTTCTTT. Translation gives CASSRQYTEAFF.

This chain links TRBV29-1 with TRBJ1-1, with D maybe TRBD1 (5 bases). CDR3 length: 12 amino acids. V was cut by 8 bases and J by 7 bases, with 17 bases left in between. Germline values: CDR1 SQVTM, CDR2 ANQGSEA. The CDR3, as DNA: TGCAGCCCCTCCTCGGCGGGGGGTGAAGCTTTCTTT. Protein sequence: CSPSSAGGEAFF.

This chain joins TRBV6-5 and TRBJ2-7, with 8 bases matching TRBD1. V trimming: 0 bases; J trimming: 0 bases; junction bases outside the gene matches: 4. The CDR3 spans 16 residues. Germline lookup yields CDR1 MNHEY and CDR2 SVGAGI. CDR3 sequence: CASSYSTGQVSYEQYV. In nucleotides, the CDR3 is TGTGCCAGCAGTTACTCGACGGGACAGGTCTCCTACGAGCAGTACGTC.

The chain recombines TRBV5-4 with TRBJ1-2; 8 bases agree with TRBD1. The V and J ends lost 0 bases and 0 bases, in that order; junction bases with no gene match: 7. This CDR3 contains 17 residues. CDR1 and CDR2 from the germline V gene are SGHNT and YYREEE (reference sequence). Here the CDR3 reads CASSLGPGQVANYGYTF. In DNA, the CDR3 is TGTGCCAGCAGCTTGGGCCCGGGACAGGTTGCTAACTATGGCTACACCTTC.

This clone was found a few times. CDR3 DNA: TGTGCCAGCAGTGACCCCCTAGGGGCTTCCTATGGCTACACCTTC. Translated: CASSDPLGASYGYTF. The J gene is TRBJ1-2, the V gene TRBV25-1; possibly TRBD1 for D (5 bases). The CDR3 loop spans 15 amino acids. V was pared by 3 bases and J by 4 bases, with 15 bases between. CDR1 is MGHDK and CDR2 is SYGVNS in the germline V gene.

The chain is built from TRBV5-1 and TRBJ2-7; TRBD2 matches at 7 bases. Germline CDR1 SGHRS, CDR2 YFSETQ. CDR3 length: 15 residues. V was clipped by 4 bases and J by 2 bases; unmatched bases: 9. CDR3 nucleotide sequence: TGCGCCAGCAGCGGATGGGGCGGGGGTACCTACGAGCAGTACTTC. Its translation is CASSGWGGGTYEQYF.

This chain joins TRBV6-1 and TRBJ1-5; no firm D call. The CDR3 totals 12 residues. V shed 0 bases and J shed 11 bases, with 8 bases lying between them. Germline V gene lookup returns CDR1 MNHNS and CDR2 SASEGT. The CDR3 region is CASSEALRAQHF. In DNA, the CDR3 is TGTGCCAGCAGTGAAGCTTTGCGGGCCCAGCATTTT.

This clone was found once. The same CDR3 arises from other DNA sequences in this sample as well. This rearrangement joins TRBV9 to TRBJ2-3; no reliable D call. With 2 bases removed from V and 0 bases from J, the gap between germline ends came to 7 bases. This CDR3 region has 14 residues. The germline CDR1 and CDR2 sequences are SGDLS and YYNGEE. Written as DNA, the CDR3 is TGTGCCAGCAGCGTTGTCGGGAGCACAGATACGCAGTATTTT. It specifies CASSVVGSTDTQYF.